The following is a TCR beta chain sequence with its context. A multiplex PCR was run with 60 Vbeta primers and 13 Jbeta primers. Assay: immunoSEQ multiplex PCR; the TCRdb copy retains only in-frame clones and omits some. Of about 130,000 clones in the sample, 74% were seen once. This record belongs to a study of cytomegalovirus exposure and HLA in healthy donors. CDR3 length equals 15 residues. V dropped 6 bases and J dropped 6; count of bases not matched to a gene: 12. Germline loops: CDR1 MNHEY, CDR2 SVGAGI. V usage is TRBV6-5 and J usage is TRBJ1-1; 8 bases align to TRBD1. The TCR comes from a woman aged 45-65 years in good health and CMV-seropositive. The sample taken for sequencing was PBMCs. The CDR3 DNA follows: TGTGCCAGCAGGCGGGCAGGGGGCGCCGGGGCTGAAGCTTTCTTT. Translation: CASRRAGGAGAEAFF.